This T cell receptor beta chain was found in a study of beta chain features in type 1 diabetes. The wider study: All of the samples together had approximately 99 million sorted cells examined.

This clone showed up just a few times. Expressed TCRB transcripts were sequenced because the entire RNA isolate underwent reverse transcription. Measured with immunoSEQ multiplex PCR; TCRdb has only the in-frame clones, and not every one. The profile shows approximately 250,000 clones, roughly 9.6% of them singletons. This CDR3 spans 16 amino acids. CDR1 is SGHRS, CDR2 YFSETQ, per germline. The germline V and J ends were trimmed by 1 base and 1 base, with 12 bases remaining between them. The receptor was derived from a woman younger than 30 in good health. The V call is TRBV5-1, the J call TRBJ2-1; possibly TRBD2 for D (6 bases). Sequencing used naive CD4+ T cells from blood. CDR3 sequence (DNA): TGCGCCAGCAGCTTGTATGGGAGGAGTTCCTACAATGAGCAGTTCTTC. It codes for CASSLYGRSSYNEQFF. The whole variable domain, filled in from reference TRBV5-1 and TRBJ2-1, reads KAGVTQTPRYLIKTRGQQVTLSCSPISGHRSVSWYQQTPGQGLQFLFEYFSETQRNKGNFPGRFSGRQFSNSRSEMNVSTLELGDSALYLCASSLYGRSSYNEQFFGPGTRLTVL.